The 7 T cell receptor beta chains below were found in one sample sequenced in a study of blood T cell repertoires in COVID-19. Method: immunoSEQ multiplex PCR; TCRdb's copy keeps in-frame clones and lacks some. The top ten clones hold 13% of a sample with 120,000 to 150,000 clones, about 84% of them seen once. Sequenced material: peripheral blood. These receptor sequences come from a man in his fifties or sixties with active or convalescent COVID-19.

This rearrangement joins TRBV7-3 to TRBJ2-5; 7 bases match TRBD1. This CDR3 comprises 16 residues. V was clipped by 5 bases and J by 3 bases; unmatched bases: 12. CDR1 and CDR2 (germline): SGHTA, FQGTGA. The CDR3 sequence is CASSPTTPGQKETQYF. Written as DNA, the CDR3 is TGTGCCAGCAGCCCCACGACACCGGGACAGAAAGAGACCCAGTACTTC.

This clone came up once. The chain couples TRBV27 to TRBJ2-3, with D maybe TRBD1 (6 bases). CDR1 is MNHEY and CDR2 is SMNVEV in the germline V gene (reference sequence). Trimming removed 6 bases from V and 0 bases from J, with 13 bases in between. This CDR3 is 15 amino acids long. The CDR3 is CASSRLTGSTDTQYF. CDR3 in DNA: TGTGCCAGCAGCCGATTGACAGGAAGCACAGATACGCAGTATTTT.

This chain uses TRBV4-1 with TRBJ2-2, with 9 positions matching TRBD1. The V and J ends lost 0 bases and 3 bases, in that order; junction bases with no gene match: 8. The CDR3 spans 18 residues. Per the germline V gene, CDR1 is MGHRA and CDR2 is YSYEKL. The CDR3 bases are TGCGCCAGCAGCCAAGAACCGACAGGGGGGTTTCACACCGGGGAGCTGTTTTTT. Translated, it gives CASSQEPTGGFHTGELFF.

This clone was seen once. The rearrangement links TRBV6-6 to TRBJ2-7, with TRBD1 matching over 7 bases. This CDR3 contains 14 residues. The germline V gene has CDR1 MNHNY and CDR2 SVGAGI (reference sequence). The J segment lost 6 bases and the V segment lost 0 bases, leaving 5 bases of the junction unmatched. CDR3 loop: CASSYSTDRAEQYF. Written as DNA, the CDR3 is TGTGCCAGCAGTTACTCGACCGACAGGGCCGAGCAGTACTTC.

The chain has TRBV24-1 and TRBJ2-1; 8 bases match TRBD2. The J segment lost 2 bases and the V segment lost 4 bases, leaving 6 bases of the junction unmatched. The CDR3 contains 16 residues. Germline V gives CDR1 KGHDR, CDR2 SFDVKD. CDR3 region: CATSDPTSGPYNEQFF. CDR3 in DNA: TGTGCCACCAGTGACCCCACTAGCGGCCCCTACAATGAGCAGTTCTTC.

By share, this clone counts as medium-sized. The gene calls are TRBV5-4 and TRBJ1-6; 9 bases are a match to TRBD1. Germline CDR1 and CDR2: SGHNT and YYREEE (reference sequence). Trimming took 5 bases from V and 6 from J; bases not matched to a gene: 6. The CDR3 spans 15 residues. In nucleotides, the CDR3 is TGTGCCAGCAGTCGGACAGGGGATGGTAATTCACCCCTCCACTTT. It codes for CASSRTGDGNSPLHF.

This chain links TRBV5-1 with TRBJ2-1; D might be TRBD2 (6 bases). CDR1 is SGHRS and CDR2 is YFSETQ in the germline V gene. This CDR3 region has 12 residues. The ends were cut back, 4 bases at V and 9 bases at J, with 11 bases in the middle. CDR3 region: CASSLTGGEQFF. The CDR3 DNA sequence: TGCGCCAGCAGCCTTACCGGGGGTGAGCAGTTCTTC.